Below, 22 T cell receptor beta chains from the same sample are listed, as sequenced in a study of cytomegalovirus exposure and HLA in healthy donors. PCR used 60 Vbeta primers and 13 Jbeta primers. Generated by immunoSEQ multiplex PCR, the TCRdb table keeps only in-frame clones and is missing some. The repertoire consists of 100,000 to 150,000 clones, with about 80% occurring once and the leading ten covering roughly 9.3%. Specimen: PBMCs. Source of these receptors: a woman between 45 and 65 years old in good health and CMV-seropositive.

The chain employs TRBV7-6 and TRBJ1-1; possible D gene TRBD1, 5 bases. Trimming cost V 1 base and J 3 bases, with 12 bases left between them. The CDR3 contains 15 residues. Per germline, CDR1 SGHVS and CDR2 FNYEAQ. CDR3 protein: CASSLEAGGDTEAFF. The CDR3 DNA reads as TGTGCCAGCAGCTTAGAGGCGGGAGGGGACACTGAAGCTTTCTTT. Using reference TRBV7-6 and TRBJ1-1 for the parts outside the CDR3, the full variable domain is GAGVSQSPRYKVTKRGQDVALRCDPISGHVSLYWYRQALGQGPEFLTYFNYEAQQDKSGLPNDRFSAERPEGSISTLTIQRTEQRDSAMYRCASSLEAGGDTEAFFGQGTRLTVV.

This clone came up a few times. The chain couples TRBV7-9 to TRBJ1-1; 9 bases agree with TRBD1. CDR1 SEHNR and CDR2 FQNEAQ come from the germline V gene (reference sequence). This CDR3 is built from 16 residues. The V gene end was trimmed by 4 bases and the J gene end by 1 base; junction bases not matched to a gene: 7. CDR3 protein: CASSSGTGLRNTEAFF. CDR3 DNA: TGTGCCAGCAGCTCCGGGACAGGGCTTCGGAACACTGAAGCTTTCTTT. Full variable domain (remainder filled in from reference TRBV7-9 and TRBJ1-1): DTGVSQNPRHKITKRGQNVTFRCDPISEHNRLYWYRQTLGQGPEFLTYFQNEAQLEKSRLLSDRFSAERPKGSFSTLEIQRTEQGDSAMYLCASSSGTGLRNTEAFFGQGTRLTVV.

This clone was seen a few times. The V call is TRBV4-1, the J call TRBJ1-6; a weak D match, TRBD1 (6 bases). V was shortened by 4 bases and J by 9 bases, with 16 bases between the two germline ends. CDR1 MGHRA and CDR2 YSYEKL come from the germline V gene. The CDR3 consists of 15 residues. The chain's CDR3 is CASSLRGGAGSPLHF. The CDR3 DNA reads TGCGCCAGCAGCCTCCGGGGGGGGGCCGGTTCACCCCTCCACTTT.

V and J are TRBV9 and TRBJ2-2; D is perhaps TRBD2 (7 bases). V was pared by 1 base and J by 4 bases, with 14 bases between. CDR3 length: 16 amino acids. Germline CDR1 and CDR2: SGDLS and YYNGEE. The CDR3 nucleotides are TGTGCCAGCAGCGTAAGGGGGACTACCACCACCGGGGAGCTGTTTTTT. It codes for CASSVRGTTTTGELFF.

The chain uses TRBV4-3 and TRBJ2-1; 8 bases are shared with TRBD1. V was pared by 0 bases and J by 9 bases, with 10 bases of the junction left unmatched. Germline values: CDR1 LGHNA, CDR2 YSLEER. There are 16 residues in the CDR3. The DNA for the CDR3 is TGCGCCAGCAGCCAAGATCTTCGCAGGGGGCCGGCTGAGCAGTTCTTC. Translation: CASSQDLRRGPAEQFF.

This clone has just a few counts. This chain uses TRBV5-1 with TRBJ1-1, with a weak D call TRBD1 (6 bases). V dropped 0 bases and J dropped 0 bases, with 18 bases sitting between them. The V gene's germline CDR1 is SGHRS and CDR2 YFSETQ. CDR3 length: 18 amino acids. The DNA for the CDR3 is TGCGCCAGCAGCTTGGAGGTCCAGGGGCGGCGGCTGAACACTGAAGCTTTCTTT. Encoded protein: CASSLEVQGRRLNTEAFF.

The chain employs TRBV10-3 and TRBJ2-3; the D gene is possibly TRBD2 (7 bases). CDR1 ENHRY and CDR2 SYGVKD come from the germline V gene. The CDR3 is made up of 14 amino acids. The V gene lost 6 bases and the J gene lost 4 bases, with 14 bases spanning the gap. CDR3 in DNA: TGTGCCATCAGCAAGGAGGGGGGGGCAGATACGCAGTATTTT. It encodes CAISKEGGADTQYF.

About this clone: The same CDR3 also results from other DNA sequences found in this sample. CDR3 residues: CASSLVRGVLSYEQYF. CDR3 coding DNA: TGTGCCAGCAGCTTAGTGCGGGGGGTTCTCTCCTACGAGCAGTACTTC. The J gene is TRBJ2-7, the V gene TRBV13, with 8 bases lining up with TRBD2. V shed 1 base, J shed 0 bases, and the junction held 5 bases outside the gene matches. The CDR3 totals 16 residues. CDR1 is PRHDT, CDR2 FYEKMQ, per germline (reference sequence).

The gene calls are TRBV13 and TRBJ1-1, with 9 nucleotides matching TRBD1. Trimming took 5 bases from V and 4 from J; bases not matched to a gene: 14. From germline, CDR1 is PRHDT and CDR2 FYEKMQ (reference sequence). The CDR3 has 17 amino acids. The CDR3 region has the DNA TGTGCCAGCAGCATGGGGGGACAGGGTAGATTTGGCACTGAAGCTTTCTTT. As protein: CASSMGGQGRFGTEAFF. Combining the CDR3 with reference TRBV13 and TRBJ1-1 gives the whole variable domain AAGVIQSPRHLIKEKRETATLKCYPIPRHDTVYWYQQGPGQDPQFLISFYEKMQSDKGSIPDRFSAQQFSDYHSELNMSSLELGDSALYFCASSMGGQGRFGTEAFFGQGTRLTVV.

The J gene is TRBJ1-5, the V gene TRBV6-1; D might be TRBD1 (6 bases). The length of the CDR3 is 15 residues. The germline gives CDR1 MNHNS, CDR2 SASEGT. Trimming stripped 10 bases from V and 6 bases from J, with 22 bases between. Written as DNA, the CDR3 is TGTGCCATCCACACGGGGGGCCTGGCCACTCAGCCCCAGCATTTT. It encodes CAIHTGGLATQPQHF.

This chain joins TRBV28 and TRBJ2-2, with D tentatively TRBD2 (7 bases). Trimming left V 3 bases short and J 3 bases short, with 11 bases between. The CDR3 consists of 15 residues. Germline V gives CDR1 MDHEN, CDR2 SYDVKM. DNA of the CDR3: TGTGCCAGCAGTTTGGGGGGGGCCCACACCGGGGAGCTGTTTTTT. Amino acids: CASSLGGAHTGELFF.

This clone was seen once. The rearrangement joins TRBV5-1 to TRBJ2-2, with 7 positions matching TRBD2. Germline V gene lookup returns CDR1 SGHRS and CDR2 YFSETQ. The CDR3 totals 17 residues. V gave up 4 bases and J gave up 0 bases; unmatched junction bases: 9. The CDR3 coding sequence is TGCGCCAGCAGCCTAGCGGCTTCGATTTCGAACACCGGGGAGCTGTTTTTT. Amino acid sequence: CASSLAASISNTGELFF.

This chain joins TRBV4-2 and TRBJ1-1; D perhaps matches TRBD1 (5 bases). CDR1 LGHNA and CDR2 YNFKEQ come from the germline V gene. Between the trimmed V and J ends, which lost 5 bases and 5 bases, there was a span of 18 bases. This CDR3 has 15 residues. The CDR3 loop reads CASSSPERGGTEAFF. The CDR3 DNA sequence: TGTGCCAGCAGCTCCCCTGAGAGGGGAGGAACTGAAGCTTTCTTT.

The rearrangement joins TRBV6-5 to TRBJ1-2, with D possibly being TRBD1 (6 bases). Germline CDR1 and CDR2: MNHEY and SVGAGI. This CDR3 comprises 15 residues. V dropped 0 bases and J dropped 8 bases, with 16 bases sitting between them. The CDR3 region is CASSYSASQGRGYTF. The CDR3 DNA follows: TGTGCCAGCAGTTACTCCGCCTCACAGGGAAGGGGCTACACCTTC.

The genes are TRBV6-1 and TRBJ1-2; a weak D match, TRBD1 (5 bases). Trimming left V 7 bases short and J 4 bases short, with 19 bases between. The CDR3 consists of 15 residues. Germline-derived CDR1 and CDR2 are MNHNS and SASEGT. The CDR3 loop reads CASTLEGRAVYGYTF. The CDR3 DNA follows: TGTGCCAGCACCCTAGAAGGCAGGGCGGTCTATGGCTACACCTTC.

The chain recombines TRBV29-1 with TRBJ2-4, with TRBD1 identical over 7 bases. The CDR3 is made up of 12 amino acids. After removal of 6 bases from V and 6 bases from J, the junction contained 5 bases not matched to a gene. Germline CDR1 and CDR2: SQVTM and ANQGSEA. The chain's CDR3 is CSVATGRNIQYF. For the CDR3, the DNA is TGCAGCGTAGCGACAGGGAGAAACATTCAGTACTTC.

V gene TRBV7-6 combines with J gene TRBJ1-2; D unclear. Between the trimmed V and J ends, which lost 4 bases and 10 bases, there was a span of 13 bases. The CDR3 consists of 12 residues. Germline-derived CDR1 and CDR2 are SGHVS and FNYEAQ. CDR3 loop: CASSSGNRHYTF. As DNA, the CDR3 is TGTGCCAGCAGCTCCGGTAATCGACACTACACCTTC.

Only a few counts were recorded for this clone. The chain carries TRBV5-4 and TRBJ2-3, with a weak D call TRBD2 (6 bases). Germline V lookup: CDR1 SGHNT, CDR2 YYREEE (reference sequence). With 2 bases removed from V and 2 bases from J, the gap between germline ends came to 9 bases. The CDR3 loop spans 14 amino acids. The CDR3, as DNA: TGTGCCAGCAGCTTCGGGACTTTCACAGATACGCAGTATTTT. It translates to CASSFGTFTDTQYF.

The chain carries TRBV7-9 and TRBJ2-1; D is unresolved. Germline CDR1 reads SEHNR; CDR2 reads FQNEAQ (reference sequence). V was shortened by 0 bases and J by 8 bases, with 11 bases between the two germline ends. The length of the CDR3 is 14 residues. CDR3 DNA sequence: TGTGCCAGCAGCTTAGCGATAGGAGATCATGAGCAGTTCTTC. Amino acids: CASSLAIGDHEQFF.

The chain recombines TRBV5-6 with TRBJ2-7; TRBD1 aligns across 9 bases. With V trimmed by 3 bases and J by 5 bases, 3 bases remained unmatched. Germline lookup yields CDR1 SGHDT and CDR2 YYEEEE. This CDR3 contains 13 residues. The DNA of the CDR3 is TGTGCCAGCAGCTATACAGGGGGCGACGAGCAGTACTTC. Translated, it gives CASSYTGGDEQYF.

The CDR3 spells CASSLLGQGSFGEAFF. Written as DNA, the CDR3 is TGTGCCAGCAGCTTATTGGGGCAGGGTTCTTTCGGTGAAGCTTTCTTT. The chain links TRBV7-9 to TRBJ1-1, with D possibly matching TRBD1 (5 bases). Germline V gene lookup returns CDR1 SEHNR and CDR2 FQNEAQ (reference sequence). Trimming left V 2 bases short and J 7 bases short, with 20 bases between. This CDR3 region has 16 residues. Based on the CDR3 plus reference TRBV7-9 and TRBJ1-1, the full variable domain is DTGVSQNPRHKITKRGQNVTFRCDPISEHNRLYWYRQTLGQGPEFLTYFQNEAQLEKSRLLSDRFSAERPKGSFSTLEIQRTEQGDSAMYLCASSLLGQGSFGEAFFGQGTRLTVV.

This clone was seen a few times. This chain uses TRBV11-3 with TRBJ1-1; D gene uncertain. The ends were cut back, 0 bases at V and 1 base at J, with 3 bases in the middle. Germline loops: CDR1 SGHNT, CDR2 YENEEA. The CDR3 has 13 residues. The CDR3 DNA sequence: TGTGCCAGCAGCTTAGACAGGAACACTGAAGCTTTCTTT. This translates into CASSLDRNTEAFF. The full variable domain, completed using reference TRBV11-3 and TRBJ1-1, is EAGVVQSPRYKIIEKKQPVAFWCNPISGHNTLYWYLQNLGQGPELLIRYENEEAVDDSQLPKDRFSAERLKGVDSTLKIQPAELGDSAVYLCASSLDRNTEAFFGQGTRLTVV.